The 18 T cell receptor beta chains listed next were all sequenced from one sample in a study of OX40 agonist ivuxolimab in advanced cancers. This table comes from immunoSEQ multiplex PCR, and its TCRdb copy is limited to in-frame clones, with some not included. The top ten clones hold about 0.5% of a sample with about 91,000 clones, roughly 87% of them seen once. The sequencing here drew on CD4+ or CD8+ T cells sorted from blood, taken in a trial of the OX40 agonist ivuxolimab. Receptor source: an adult with an advanced solid tumor such as melanoma, head and neck, liver or kidney cancer.

This clone turned up a few times. The chain employs TRBV11-2 and TRBJ2-2; TRBD1 aligns across 10 bases. The CDR3 extends over 16 amino acids. Germline CDR1 SGHAT, CDR2 FQNNGV. The V and J ends lost 5 bases and 6 bases, in that order; junction bases with no gene match: 9. For the CDR3, the DNA is TGTGCCAGCAGCGCTTGGGGGGACAGGGGACCCGGGGAGCTGTTTTTT. Translating gives CASSAWGDRGPGELFF.

The chain has TRBV28 and TRBJ2-5, with D possibly being TRBD2 (7 bases). The CDR3 runs to 15 residues. V lost 6 bases to trimming and J lost 1 base, with 15 bases between them. Per the germline V gene, CDR1 is MDHEN and CDR2 is SYDVKM. Here the CDR3 DNA reads TGTGCCAGCAGAACTGGGGGGGCGGGCCAAGAGACCCAGTACTTC. The encoded protein is CASRTGGAGQETQYF. The full variable domain, its missing parts supplied by reference TRBV28 and TRBJ2-5, is DVKVTQSSRYLVKRTGEKVFLECVQDMDHENMFWYRQDPGLGLRLIYFSYDVKMKEKGDIPEGYSVSREKKERFSLILESASTNQTSMYLCASRTGGAGQETQYFGPGTRLLVL.

V and J are TRBV29-1 and TRBJ2-7; a possible D gene is TRBD2 (5 bases). Germline V gives CDR1 SQVTM, CDR2 ANQGSEA. The length of the CDR3 is 14 residues. The V end was cut by 0 bases, the J end by 7 bases, with 16 bases between. The chain's CDR3 is CSVEDRRGISEQYF. The CDR3 region has the DNA TGCAGCGTTGAAGATCGCAGAGGGATCAGTGAGCAGTACTTC.

This clone has just a few counts. The chain carries TRBV15 and TRBJ1-2, with 7 bases matching TRBD1. Unmatched junction bases numbered 4, after V lost 0 bases and J lost 3 bases. In germline, CDR1 is LNHNV, CDR2 YYDKDF (reference sequence). The CDR3 is 15 amino acids. The CDR3, as DNA: TGTGCCACCAGCAGAGACGCCGGGACAGACTATGGCTACACCTTC. It is translated as CATSRDAGTDYGYTF.

CDR3 sequence: CASSPNGDSYEQYF. The CDR3 nucleotides are TGTGCCAGCTCACCGAACGGCGATTCCTACGAGCAGTACTTC. The chain recombines TRBV18 with TRBJ2-7; D not resolved. Germline-derived CDR1 and CDR2 are KGHSH and LQKENI. V was trimmed by 3 bases and J by 1 base, leaving 10 bases between them. This CDR3 is 14 amino acids long.

The chain has TRBV2 and TRBJ2-1; D is unresolved. The CDR3 runs 14 residues. Germline loops: CDR1 SNHLY, CDR2 FYNNEI. V lost 4 bases and J 5 bases, leaving 12 bases between the germline ends. The CDR3 DNA reads as TGTGCCAGCAGTGTTTTGCTATCCCACAATGAGCAGTTCTTC. This codes for CASSVLLSHNEQFF.

The chain is built from TRBV5-1 and TRBJ2-1; D is undetermined. The CDR3 is 12 amino acids. Germline CDR1 and CDR2: SGHRS and YFSETQ. Trimming pared 1 base from V and 6 bases from J, leaving 5 bases between. CDR3: CASSLSINEQFF. DNA of the CDR3: TGCGCCAGCAGCTTGTCGATCAATGAGCAGTTCTTC.

This clone occurred a few times. The V gene is TRBV9, the J gene TRBJ1-2; no clear D. Deletions cut 3 bases from V and 6 bases from J, with 18 bases between. The CDR3 is 15 amino acids. The germline V gene has CDR1 SGDLS and CDR2 YYNGEE. In nucleotides, the CDR3 is TGTGCCAGCAGCGGGACGGCCCGGCCTGGGGATGGCTACACCTTC. Its protein is CASSGTARPGDGYTF.

The genes are TRBV7-6 and TRBJ1-1, with 12 bases lining up with TRBD1. Trimming cost V 5 bases and J 13 bases; bases outside gene matches: 8. CDR3 length: 13 amino acids. CDR1 is SGHVS, CDR2 FNYEAQ, per germline. The CDR3, as DNA: TGTGCCAGCAGCCTAGGGACAGGGGGCTCCGTTTTCTTT. This translates into CASSLGTGGSVFF.

The J gene is TRBJ1-1, the V gene TRBV6-6; possibly TRBD1 for D (5 bases). This CDR3 has 15 residues. Trimming took 0 bases from V and 10 from J, leaving 18 bases between them. Germline loops: CDR1 MNHNY, CDR2 SVGAGI (reference sequence). CDR3 amino acids: CASSYSSHGGDGAFF. CDR3 bases: TGTGCCAGCAGTTACTCATCCCACGGGGGGGACGGAGCTTTCTTT.

This clone is a singleton in its sample. The chain joins TRBV7-2 to TRBJ1-2, with a possible D match to TRBD1 (5 bases). CDR1 and CDR2 (germline): SGHTA, FQGNSA. Deletions cut 5 bases from V and 6 bases from J, with 16 bases between. This CDR3 is 14 amino acids long. For the CDR3, the DNA is TGTGCCAGCAGCCCACCGGGGCCCCGGGATGGCTACACCTTC. The encoded protein is CASSPPGPRDGYTF.

The chain carries TRBV27 and TRBJ1-3; the match to TRBD1 covers 7 bases. The length of the CDR3 is 16 residues. Germline loops: CDR1 MNHEY, CDR2 SMNVEV (reference sequence). Losses at the gene ends were 5 bases for V and 0 bases for J; bases not matched to a gene: 7. The CDR3 sequence is CASSRTGGISGNTIYF. The DNA of the CDR3 is TGTGCCAGCAGTAGGACAGGCGGTATCTCTGGAAACACCATATATTTT.

The V gene is TRBV6-6, the J gene TRBJ1-2; possibly TRBD1 for D (5 bases). The CDR3 has 16 residues. In germline, CDR1 is MNHNY, CDR2 SVGAGI (reference sequence). V was cut by 0 bases and J by 3 bases, with 14 bases left in between. Here the CDR3 reads CASSYSRASGDYGYTF. CDR3 in DNA: TGTGCCAGCAGTTACTCGAGGGCCTCGGGGGACTATGGCTACACCTTC.

Regarding this clone: A junction end diverges from the germline sequence, so it may reflect a read error. The V and J genes are TRBV9 and TRBJ2-7; TRBD1 agrees at 7 bases. Germline CDR1 reads SGDLS; CDR2 reads YYNGEE. This CDR3 spans 15 amino acids. The CDR3 spells CAGSAGGDSQYEQYF. The CDR3 bases are TGTGCCGGCAGCGCCGGTGGGGACAGCCAATACGAGCAGTACTTC.

V is TRBV6-5 and J is TRBJ1-1; D unclear. V lost 0 bases, J lost 7 bases, and 9 bases lay in between. Germline assignment: CDR1 MNHEY and CDR2 SVGAGI. The CDR3 is made up of 13 amino acids. The CDR3, as DNA: TGTGCCAGCAGTTACTCGAACGAGGGTGAAGCTTTCTTT. It translates to CASSYSNEGEAFF.

V and J are TRBV27 and TRBJ1-5; TRBD1 might be the D (5 bases). This CDR3 contains 16 residues. V lost 5 bases to trimming and J lost 0 bases, with 14 bases between them. The germline CDR1 and CDR2 sequences are MNHEY and SMNVEV (reference sequence). CDR3 sequence (DNA): TGTGCCAGCAGTCCCAGGGTGGCTTATAGCAATCAGCCCCAGCATTTT. Protein: CASSPRVAYSNQPQHF.

This clone was observed a single time. As DNA, the CDR3 is TGTGCCACCAGCAGAGAAATAATAAGCCTTTCTAATCAGCCCCAGCATTTT. It translates to CATSREIISLSNQPQHF. The chain links TRBV15 to TRBJ1-5; D is unresolved. Germline V gene data show CDR1 as LNHNV and CDR2 as YYDKDF (reference sequence). The CDR3 has 17 residues. Trimming pared 0 bases from V and 4 bases from J, leaving 16 bases between.

V gene TRBV6-1 combines with J gene TRBJ1-2; D is possibly TRBD1 (5 bases). The CDR3 has 13 residues. Germline CDR1 and CDR2: MNHNS and SASEGT. Trimming stripped 10 bases from V and 7 bases from J, with 19 bases between. The CDR3 loop reads CATILGVGGGYTF. The CDR3 coding sequence is TGTGCCACCATACTGGGGGTCGGGGGTGGCTACACCTTC.